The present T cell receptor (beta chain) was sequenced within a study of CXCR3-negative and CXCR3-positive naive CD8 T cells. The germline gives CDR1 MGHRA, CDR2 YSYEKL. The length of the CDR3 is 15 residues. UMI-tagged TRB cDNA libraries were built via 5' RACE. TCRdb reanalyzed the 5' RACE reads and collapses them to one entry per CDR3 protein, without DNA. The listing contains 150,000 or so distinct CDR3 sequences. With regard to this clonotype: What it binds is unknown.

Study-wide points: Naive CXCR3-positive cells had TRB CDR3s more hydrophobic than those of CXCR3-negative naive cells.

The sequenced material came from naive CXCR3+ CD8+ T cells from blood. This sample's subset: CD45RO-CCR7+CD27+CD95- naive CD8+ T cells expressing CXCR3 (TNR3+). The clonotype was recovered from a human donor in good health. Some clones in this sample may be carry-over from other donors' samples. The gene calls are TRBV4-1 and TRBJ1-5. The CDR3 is CASSQDQDGYQPQHF.